This T cell receptor (beta chain) is drawn from a study of cytomegalovirus exposure and HLA in healthy donors. Overall study context: Early on, a data release was issued that held roughly 86 million unique TCRs from HLA-typed donors. Genotyping showed roughly 76% of fewer than 500 donors falling in the Caucasian-associated ancestry cluster. General study findings and limits: Reported results showed that the classifier diagnosed cytomegalovirus status with high specificity and sensitivity.

Remarks on this clone: No antigen is known for it.

PCR amplification relied on 60 Vbeta primers (plus 13 Jbeta primers). Profiled with immunoSEQ multiplex PCR; TCRdb holds only in-frame clones, not every one. Of tens of thousands of clones in the sample, roughly 66% were seen once. Sequencing was performed on PBMCs. This receptor was taken from a woman aged 50 to 65 in good health and CMV-seronegative.

This CDR3 is CASSESSYNSPLHF. The CDR3 DNA sequence: TGTGCCAGCAGCGAGAGCTCCTATAATTCACCCCTCCACTTT. V and J are TRBV6-5 and TRBJ1-6, with D uncertain. Trimming took 6 bases from V and 0 from J, leaving 6 bases between them. This CDR3 is built from 14 residues. In germline, CDR1 is MNHEY, CDR2 SVGAGI.